The subject of this entry is one T cell receptor beta chain. The data belong to a study of blood T cell repertoires in COVID-19. Study details: PBMCs, B-cell-depleted T cells, or T cells were the source of the cDNA or gDNA that made up the material.

Cohorts were based on clinical histories the participants reported. Two negative PCRs, clearance, or symptom resolution were required of recovered Cohort 3 donors. CDR1 is LGHNT, CDR2 FRNRAP, per germline. This CDR3 contains 14 residues. Germline trimming cut 5 bases from V and 4 bases from J; bases unmatched to any gene: 3. Generated by immunoSEQ multiplex PCR, the TCRdb table keeps only in-frame clones and is missing some. The table includes about 320,000 clones, around 90% detected once. The chain recombines TRBV12-5 with TRBJ1-5; TRBD1 matches at 9 bases. Sample: PBMCs or T cells enriched from blood (not recorded which). This clonotype originated in a man aged 55 to 69 who had recovered from COVID-19. The CDR3 protein is CASGPGTGNQPQHF. CDR3 bases: TGTGCTAGTGGTCCGGGGACAGGGAATCAGCCCCAGCATTTT.